These 18 T cell receptor beta chains were all obtained from the same sample, sequenced in a study of blood T cell repertoires in COVID-19. Generated by immunoSEQ multiplex PCR, the TCRdb table keeps only in-frame clones and is missing some. This sample has roughly 400,000 clones, with 80% to 90% found just once. Input material: PBMCs or T cells enriched from blood (not recorded which). All receptors come from a young man who had recovered from COVID-19.

The V gene is TRBV6-5, the J gene TRBJ1-5, with no clear D. This CDR3 is 14 amino acids long. From germline, CDR1 is MNHEY and CDR2 SVGAGI. The V gene lost 5 bases and the J gene lost 0 bases, with 8 bases spanning the gap. The CDR3 region has the DNA TGTGCCAGCAGTCACACCGATAGCAATCAGCCCCAGCATTTT. Its protein is CASSHTDSNQPQHF.

The gene calls are TRBV6-5 and TRBJ2-5, with D perhaps TRBD2 (7 bases). Trimming removed 5 bases at V and 5 bases at J, with 15 bases between. The length of the CDR3 is 14 residues. The V gene's germline CDR1 is MNHEY and CDR2 SVGAGI. CDR3 protein: CASSHRTRGETQYF. The CDR3 DNA reads TGTGCCAGCAGTCACCGGACTAGGGGGGAGACCCAGTACTTC.

The chain couples TRBV29-1 to TRBJ2-7, with D perhaps matching TRBD2 (6 bases). Germline V CDR1 and CDR2: SQVTM, ANQGSEA. V lost 7 bases, J lost 6 bases, and 13 bases lay in between. This CDR3 is built from 11 residues. CDR3 DNA sequence: TGCAGCGGCGATGGGGGAGGCGAGCAGTACTTC. Encoded protein: CSGDGGGEQYF.

This clone was picked up one time. The rearrangement uses TRBV3-1 (or the pseudogene TRBV3-2) and TRBJ1-1, with 7 bases identical to TRBD1. Per germline, CDR1 LGHDT and CDR2 YNNKEL (reference sequence). This CDR3 region has 14 residues. Trimming took 3 bases from V and 4 from J; bases not matched to a gene: 5. The CDR3, as DNA: TGTGCCAGCAGCCATTTGGGGACAGCCACTGAAGCTTTCTTT. Its translation is CASSHLGTATEAFF.

V usage is TRBV5-6 and J usage is TRBJ2-5; D uncertain. The germline CDR1 and CDR2 sequences are SGHDT and YYEEEE. The CDR3 consists of 15 residues. Trimming left V 2 bases short and J 4 bases short, with 15 bases between. CDR3 sequence reads: CASSFAPNGGETQYF. In DNA, the CDR3 is TGTGCCAGCAGCTTTGCCCCTAATGGTGGAGAGACCCAGTACTTC.

This clone was seen a single time. The V gene is TRBV27, the J gene TRBJ1-6, with a possible D match to TRBD1 (5 bases). Germline V gene lookup returns CDR1 MNHEY and CDR2 SMNVEV (reference sequence). V was cut by 8 bases and J by 10 bases, with 21 bases left in between. This CDR3 comprises 15 residues. The CDR3 sequence: CASSDPFQGRSPLHF. In DNA form, the CDR3 reads TGTGCCAGCTCTGATCCTTTCCAGGGAAGATCACCCCTCCACTTT.

This clone appeared once. This rearrangement joins TRBV7-9 to TRBJ1-1, with D unresolved. Trimming removed 5 bases at V and 4 bases at J, with 14 bases between. The germline V gene has CDR1 SEHNR and CDR2 FQNEAQ (reference sequence). This CDR3 has 14 residues. CDR3 DNA sequence: TGTGCCAGCAGCGACCCGGGAGAGGGCACTGAAGCTTTCTTT. It is translated as CASSDPGEGTEAFF.

V and J are TRBV4-1 and TRBJ1-2; 9 nucleotides agree with TRBD1. Looked up from germline, CDR1 is MGHRA and CDR2 is YSYEKL. Trimming cost V 2 bases and J 3 bases; bases outside gene matches: 7. This CDR3 contains 16 residues. The CDR3, as DNA: TGCGCCAGCAGCCAACTAGGACAGGGGATTTACTATGGCTACACCTTC. Amino acid sequence: CASSQLGQGIYYGYTF.

The chain recombines TRBV7-9 with TRBJ2-5, with D possibly being TRBD2 (5 bases). The CDR3 is 15 amino acids. Trimming left V 5 bases short and J 4 bases short, with 17 bases between. The germline CDR1 and CDR2 sequences are SEHNR and FQNEAQ (reference sequence). In nucleotides, the CDR3 is TGTGCCAGCAGCCCCTCCCTAGGCCGGGGAGAGACCCAGTACTTC. Translating gives CASSPSLGRGETQYF.

The chain combines TRBV5-4 with TRBJ1-5, with 9 positions matching TRBD1. Germline CDR1 and CDR2: SGHNT and YYREEE (reference sequence). Trimming cost V 0 bases and J 6 bases; bases outside gene matches: 10. The CDR3 runs to 17 residues. In DNA form, the CDR3 reads TGTGCCAGCAGCTTGGGCGGCACAGGGGGCACGGTTCAGCCCCAGCATTTT. Translating it yields CASSLGGTGGTVQPQHF.

In DNA, the CDR3 is TGCGCCAGCAGCCAAGAGCTTATACAGGGGCCGAGACAGGGGGCTCGTGGCTACACCTTC. Translated, it gives CASSQELIQGPRQGARGYTF. V is TRBV4-1 and J is TRBJ1-2, with 10 bases matching TRBD1. This CDR3 contains 20 residues. Germline V CDR1 and CDR2: MGHRA, YSYEKL. The junction had 20 bases not matched to a gene; V was cut back by 0 bases and J by 7 bases.

As regards this clone: The same CDR3 arises from other DNA sequences in this sample as well. This sequence joins TRBV27 and TRBJ2-7, with TRBD1 matching over 9 bases. Germline CDR1 and CDR2: MNHEY and SMNVEV (reference sequence). The V segment lost 6 bases and the J segment 2 bases; nucleotides outside the gene matches: 5. This CDR3 has 14 residues. The CDR3 DNA follows: TGTGCCAGCAGCCTGGGACAGGGCCCCTACGAGCAGTACTTC. Its translation is CASSLGQGPYEQYF.

The V call is TRBV5-1, the J call TRBJ2-1; D might be TRBD1 (6 bases). There are 15 residues in the CDR3. From germline, CDR1 is SGHRS and CDR2 YFSETQ. Trimming took off 2 bases at V and 0 bases at J, with 9 bases between the two ends. The chain's CDR3 is CASSFTGSSYNEQFF. CDR3 nucleotide sequence: TGCGCCAGCAGCTTTACAGGGTCCTCCTACAATGAGCAGTTCTTC.

In its sample, this clone was seen once. The chain has TRBV6-5 and TRBJ2-1, with a possible D match to TRBD2 (6 bases). This CDR3 comprises 12 residues. The ends were cut back, 6 bases at V and 9 bases at J, with 12 bases in the middle. CDR1 and CDR2 from the germline V gene are MNHEY and SVGAGI. The CDR3 reads CASSRLEGEQFF. CDR3 coding DNA: TGTGCCAGCAGCCGTCTGGAGGGTGAGCAGTTCTTC.

V usage is TRBV18 and J usage is TRBJ1-5; D is possibly TRBD1 (5 bases). Per the germline V gene, CDR1 is KGHSH and CDR2 is LQKENI. Trimming took off 2 bases at V and 2 bases at J, with 13 bases between the two ends. The CDR3 length is 16 residues. The CDR3 DNA sequence: TGTGCCAGCTCACCAATCGGACATAGTGGCAATCAGCCCCAGCATTTT. Translation gives CASSPIGHSGNQPQHF.

The genes are TRBV18 and TRBJ1-2; TRBD1 aligns across 8 bases. CDR1 and CDR2 from the germline V gene are KGHSH and LQKENI. After removal of 3 bases from V and 8 bases from J, the junction contained 5 bases not matched to a gene. The CDR3 has 13 amino acids. The CDR3, as DNA: TGTGCCAGCTCACCGACAGGGGCAGAGGGCTACACCTTC. It specifies CASSPTGAEGYTF.

The rearrangement joins TRBV2 to TRBJ2-3; 7 bases are a match to TRBD1. The CDR3 runs 14 residues. Germline V lookup: CDR1 SNHLY, CDR2 FYNNEI. The J segment lost 2 bases and the V segment lost 4 bases, leaving 3 bases of the junction unmatched. As DNA, the CDR3 is TGTGCCAGCAGTGGTCAGGGGGTCACAGATACGCAGTATTTT. Protein sequence: CASSGQGVTDTQYF.

The V call is TRBV6-5, the J call TRBJ1-5; 7 nucleotides align to TRBD1. The CDR3 has 13 residues. CDR1 and CDR2 from the germline V gene are MNHEY and SVGAGI. V dropped 6 bases and J dropped 3; count of bases not matched to a gene: 2. The CDR3 coding sequence is TGTGCCAGCAGGACAGGGTACAATCAGCCCCAGCATTTT. It translates to CASRTGYNQPQHF.